This T cell receptor (beta chain) was recovered during a study of cytomegalovirus exposure and HLA in healthy donors. It was with 60 Vbeta and 13 Jbeta primers that the PCR ran. Assay used: immunoSEQ multiplex PCR; TCRdb lists only in-frame clones, some missing. The table records some 160,000 clones, 80% to 90% of them present only once. On this clone: The junction shows a germline mismatch at one end, possibly a read error.

The CDR3 is 15 residues long. CDR1 is SEHNR and CDR2 is FQNEAQ in the germline V gene (reference sequence). V and J are TRBV7-9 and TRBJ2-3; 9 bases agree with TRBD2. The TCR originated in a man younger than 40 in good health and CMV-seropositive. The sample was PBMCs. CDR3 region: CSSSLNSGRTDTQYF. CDR3 nucleotide sequence: TGTTCCAGCAGCTTAAATAGCGGGAGAACAGATACGCAGTATTTT.